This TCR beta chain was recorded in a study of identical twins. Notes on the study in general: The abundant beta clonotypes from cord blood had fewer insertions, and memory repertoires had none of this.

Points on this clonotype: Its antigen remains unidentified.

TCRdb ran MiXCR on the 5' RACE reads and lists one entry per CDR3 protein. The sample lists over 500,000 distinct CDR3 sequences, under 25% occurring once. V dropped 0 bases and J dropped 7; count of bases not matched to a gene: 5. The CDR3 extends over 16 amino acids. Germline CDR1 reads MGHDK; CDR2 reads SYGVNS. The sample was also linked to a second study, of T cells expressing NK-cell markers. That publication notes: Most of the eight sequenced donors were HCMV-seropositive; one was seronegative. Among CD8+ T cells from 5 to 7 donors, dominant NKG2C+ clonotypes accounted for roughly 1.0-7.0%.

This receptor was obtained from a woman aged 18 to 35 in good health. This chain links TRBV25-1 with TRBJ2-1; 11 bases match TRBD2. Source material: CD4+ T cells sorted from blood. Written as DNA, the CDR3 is TGTGCCAGCAGTGAATATGCACTAGCGGGAGTGAATGAGCAGTTCTTC. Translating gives CASSEYALAGVNEQFF.